The present TCR beta chain was sequenced within a study of shared clonotypes between healthy human individuals. Study-level information: Those who served as donors were a couple of women and a few men between the ages of 18 and 49. Study-wide findings and caveats: Only a few donors were included, so the genetic and exposure-history diversity represented was limited. Clonotypes shared by all four donors outscored non-shared clonotypes in generation probability.

On this clone itself: Its matching antigen is unknown.

Only in-frame clones appear in the TCRdb table, and some are missing; sequencing was by immunoSEQ multiplex PCR. The sample shows millions of clones, around nine tenths of them seen only once. In the CD4+ fraction, cells were divided into CD45RA+ naive and CD45RA-negative memory subsets. The CDR3 totals 15 residues. Germline values: CDR1 MNHEY, CDR2 SVGAGI. V was cut by 2 bases and J by 8 bases, with 15 bases left in between. The receptor's source is a man in his late teens or twenties in good health. Sequencing used naive CD4+ T cells sorted from blood. Subset denoted: CD45RA+ positively selected. V gene TRBV6-5 combines with J gene TRBJ1-4, with D uncertain. In nucleotides, the CDR3 is TGTGCCAGCAGTTACGCGGACCGGGCCGTGGAAAAACTGTTTTTT. The encoded protein is CASSYADRAVEKLFF.